The rows below give T cell receptor beta chains drawn from one sample of a study of PD-1 blockade in classical Hodgkin lymphoma. Produced via immunoSEQ multiplex PCR; TCRdb's table is partial and in-frame only. This table holds about 150,000 clones, under 85% found once. The sequencing here drew on peripheral blood mononuclear cells (PBMCs), taken before the second cycle of nivolumab. Receptors were obtained from a human donor with classical Hodgkin lymphoma. Each CDR3 is given with its conserved first and last residue.

TRBV6-5	TRBJ1-1	CASSYGRVTEAFF
TRBV29-1	TRBJ1-1	CSVMISSGTEAFF
TRBV4-2	TRBJ2-7	CASSQHLATVSYEQYF
TRBV15	TRBJ2-7	CATSRELVSNYEQYF
TRBV5-4	TRBJ1-1	CASSLVGNMNTEAFF
TRBV7-9	TRBJ2-5	CASSTPKDKGRSIVTQYF
TRBV6-5	TRBJ2-1	CASSDSFAGGNEQFF
TRBV5-1	TRBJ1-1	CASSQGENTEAFF
TRBV11-2	TRBJ1-3	CASSLRGLSGNTIYF
TRBV28	TRBJ1-4	CASSLWAQGRSEKLFF
TRBV5-1	TRBJ2-1	CASSLVSGTLTYEQFF
TRBV18	TRBJ2-5	CASSPPSGSRGETQYF
TRBV28	TRBJ2-3	CASSDYTDTQYF
TRBV21-1	TRBJ2-7	CASSLSGGSYEQYF
TRBV7-2	TRBJ2-5	CASSPPQWQETQYF
TRBV6-5	TRBJ1-2	CASSRGAYGYTF
TRBV19	TRBJ2-3	CASRRTSGGAADTQYF
TRBV6-1	TRBJ2-7	CASSAQYF
TRBV7-2	TRBJ2-3	CASSPLAGGLGDTQYF
TRBV18	TRBJ2-3	CASSAQASGYTDTQYF
TRBV5-1	TRBJ1-4	CASSLAWGAFEKLFF
TRBV2	TRBJ2-2	CASSPGTGVMKDTGELFF
TRBV7-6	TRBJ1-6	CASSLGRVNSPLHF
TRBV10-3	TRBJ1-4	CAISDRDRAFTNEKLFF
TRBV9	TRBJ2-2	CASSVDSGNTGELFF
TRBV9	TRBJ2-1	CASSVDPVVFVSYNEQFF
TRBV6-6	TRBJ2-2	CASSQSGNTGELFF
TRBV7-9	TRBJ1-2	CASSIRDRGRGYGYTF
TRBV2	TRBJ2-2	CASSEVGRRNTGELFF
TRBV4-2	TRBJ1-4	CASSQDTGRGYEKLFF
TRBV27	TRBJ2-3	CASKYGRAPDTQYF
TRBV2	TRBJ1-2	CATDGTGTNYGYTF
TRBV19	TRBJ1-5	CASSRWTGDYQPQHF
TRBV7-7	TRBJ2-3	CASSLCGRRDTDTQYF
TRBV6-5	TRBJ1-1	CASRRGDSANTEAFF
TRBV5-8	TRBJ2-7	CASSLWTGINEQYF
TRBV18	TRBJ2-7	CASSPPHRLAGEQYF
TRBV7-8	TRBJ1-1	CASSLAKGYTEAFF
TRBV6-5	TRBJ1-1	CASSYGGDGEAFF
TRBV7-3	TRBJ2-1	CASSLTRGAYNEQFF
TRBV7-2	TRBJ2-2	CASSFPQEGSLKGGELFF
TRBV6-6	TRBJ1-1	CAAGGGMNTEAFF
TRBV6-4	TRBJ2-3	CASSVAGGTDTQYF
TRBV27	TRBJ1-5	CASSLSRDTSNQPQHF
TRBV7-9	TRBJ1-1	CASSLQSGVDTEAFF
TRBV29-1	TRBJ2-3	CSVERIPGDTQYF
TRBV6-5	TRBJ2-7	CASSSTGQRGYEQYF
TRBV7-9	TRBJ2-7	CASSPRGLYEQYF
TRBV25-1	TRBJ2-1	CARILAGLSYNEQFF
TRBV7-3	TRBJ2-7	CASSLVPGSYEQYF
TRBV25-1	TRBJ1-4	CASSGPGGAEKLFF
TRBV5-1	TRBJ2-1	CASSLAPNPGGSYNEQFF
TRBV5-1	TRBJ1-1	CASSPSLGQANTEAFF
TRBV6-6	TRBJ2-3	CASKIGSSTDTQYF
TRBV5-1	TRBJ2-7	CASSLAGQGLDEQYF
TRBV11-2	TRBJ2-5	CASSPRAVETQYF
TRBV9	TRBJ2-1	CASSVGLGEQFF
TRBV5-6	TRBJ1-1	CASSLRALRGAAFF